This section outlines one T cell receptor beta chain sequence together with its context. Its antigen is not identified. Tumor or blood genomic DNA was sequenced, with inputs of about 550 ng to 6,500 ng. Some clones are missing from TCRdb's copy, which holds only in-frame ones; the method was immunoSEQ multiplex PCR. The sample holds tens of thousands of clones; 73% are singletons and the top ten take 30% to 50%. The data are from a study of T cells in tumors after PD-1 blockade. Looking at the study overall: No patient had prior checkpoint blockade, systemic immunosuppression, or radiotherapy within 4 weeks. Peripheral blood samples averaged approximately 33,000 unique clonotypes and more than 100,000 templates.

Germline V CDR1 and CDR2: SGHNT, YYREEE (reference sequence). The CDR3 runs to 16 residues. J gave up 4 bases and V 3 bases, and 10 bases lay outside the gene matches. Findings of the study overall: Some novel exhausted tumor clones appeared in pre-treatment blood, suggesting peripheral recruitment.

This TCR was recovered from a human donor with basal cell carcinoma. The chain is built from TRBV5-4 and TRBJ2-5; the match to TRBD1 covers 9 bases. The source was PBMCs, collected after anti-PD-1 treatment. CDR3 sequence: CASSSGQGGNGETQYF. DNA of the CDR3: TGTGCCAGCAGCTCGGGACAGGGCGGGAATGGAGAGACCCAGTACTTC.